Listed below are T cell receptor beta chains from one sample, sequenced in a study of blood T cell repertoires in COVID-19. Assay used: immunoSEQ multiplex PCR; TCRdb lists only in-frame clones, some missing. The repertoire has fewer than 300,000 clones, around 78% of them found once; the top ten carry about 2.5%. Sequenced input: peripheral blood. The source of these receptors is a woman between 65 and 79 years old with active or convalescent COVID-19. Both conserved end residues are part of each CDR3. Each record gives: J gene, D gene, clone size, V gene, CDR3 protein, CDR3 DNA. D genes are given only for firm matches. A clone size is listed for some rows: how often the clone was seen (once, few, many), or a class if it is expanded.

j_call: TRBJ2-4; d_call: .; clone_size: .; v_call: TRBV5-6; cdr3_aa: CASSLSVGRRQYF; cdr3_nt: TGTGCCAGCAGCCTCAGTGTTGGGAGACGACAGTACTTC
j_call: TRBJ2-7; d_call: .; clone_size: .; v_call: TRBV7-6; cdr3_aa: CASSRDFGTPYEQYF; cdr3_nt: TGTGCCAGCAGCCGAGACTTTGGAACCCCCTACGAGCAGTACTTC
j_call: TRBJ2-3; d_call: .; clone_size: .; v_call: TRBV5-6; cdr3_aa: CASSRQAPSIVQYF; cdr3_nt: TGTGCCAGCAGCAGACAAGCCCCCTCGATTGTGCAGTATTTT
j_call: TRBJ1-2; d_call: TRBD1; clone_size: once; v_call: TRBV4-3; cdr3_aa: CASSQKGQAIFYGYTF; cdr3_nt: TGCGCCAGCAGCCAAAAGGGACAGGCGATCTTCTATGGCTACACCTTC
j_call: TRBJ1-2; d_call: TRBD1; clone_size: .; v_call: TRBV5-8; cdr3_aa: CASSSLDRAGGYTF; cdr3_nt: TGTGCCAGCAGCTCCTTAGACAGGGCCGGAGGCTACACCTTC
j_call: TRBJ2-2; d_call: TRBD1; clone_size: .; v_call: TRBV29-1; cdr3_aa: CSVRTGQNTGELFF; cdr3_nt: TGCAGCGTCCGGACAGGCCAGAACACCGGGGAGCTGTTTTTT
j_call: TRBJ2-7; d_call: TRBD2; clone_size: .; v_call: TRBV7-9; cdr3_aa: CASSLVAGGPGEQYF; cdr3_nt: TGTGCCAGCAGCTTAGTTGCGGGAGGCCCGGGCGAGCAGTACTTC
j_call: TRBJ2-5; d_call: .; clone_size: .; v_call: TRBV7-2; cdr3_aa: CASSTDSGGTQYF; cdr3_nt: TGTGCCAGCAGCACGGACTCCGGGGGGACCCAGTACTTC
j_call: TRBJ2-2; d_call: .; clone_size: .; v_call: TRBV2; cdr3_aa: CASGQLASNTGELFF; cdr3_nt: TGTGCCAGCGGGCAGCTGGCCTCGAACACCGGGGAGCTGTTTTTT
j_call: TRBJ1-5; d_call: .; clone_size: .; v_call: TRBV2; cdr3_aa: CASSFSGYSNQPQHF; cdr3_nt: TGTGCCAGCAGTTTCTCGGGATATAGCAATCAGCCCCAGCATTTT
j_call: TRBJ2-4; d_call: TRBD1; clone_size: .; v_call: TRBV11-2; cdr3_aa: CASSLGRDRDIQYF; cdr3_nt: TGTGCCAGCAGCCTCGGGCGGGACAGGGACATTCAGTACTTC